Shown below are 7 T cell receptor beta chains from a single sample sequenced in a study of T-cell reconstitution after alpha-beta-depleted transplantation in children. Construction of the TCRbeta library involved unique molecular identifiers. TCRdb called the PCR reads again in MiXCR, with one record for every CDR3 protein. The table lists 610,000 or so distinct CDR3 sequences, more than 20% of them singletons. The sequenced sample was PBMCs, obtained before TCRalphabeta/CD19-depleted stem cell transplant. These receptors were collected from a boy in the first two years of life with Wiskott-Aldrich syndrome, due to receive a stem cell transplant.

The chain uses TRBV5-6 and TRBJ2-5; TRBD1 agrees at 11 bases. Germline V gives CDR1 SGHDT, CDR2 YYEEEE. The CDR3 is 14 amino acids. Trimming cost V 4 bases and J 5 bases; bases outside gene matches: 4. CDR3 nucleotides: TGTGCCAGCAGCGGACAGGGGGCGGGGGAGACCCAGTACTTC. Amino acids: CASSGQGAGETQYF.

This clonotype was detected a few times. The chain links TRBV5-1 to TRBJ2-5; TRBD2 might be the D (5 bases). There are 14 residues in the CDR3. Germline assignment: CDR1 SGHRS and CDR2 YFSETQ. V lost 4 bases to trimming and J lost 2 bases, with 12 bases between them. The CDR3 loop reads CASSPGGGQETQYF. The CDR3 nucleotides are TGCGCCAGCAGCCCCGGTGGAGGTCAAGAGACCCAGTACTTC.

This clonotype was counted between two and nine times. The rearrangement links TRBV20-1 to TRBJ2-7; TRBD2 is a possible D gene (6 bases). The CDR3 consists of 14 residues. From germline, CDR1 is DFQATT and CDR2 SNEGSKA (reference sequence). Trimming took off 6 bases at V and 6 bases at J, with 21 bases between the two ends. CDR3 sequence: CSATIAVAYPEQYF. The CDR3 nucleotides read TGCAGTGCGACGATAGCGGTTGCGTACCCCGAGCAGTACTTC.

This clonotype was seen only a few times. CDR3 nucleotide sequence: TGCAGTGCTAGGCGGGGTCTTCCTGAAGCTTTCTTT. Amino acids: CSARRGLPEAFF. The chain carries TRBV20-1 and TRBJ1-1; D remains unclear. The V and J ends lost 3 bases and 6 bases respectively, with 11 bases between them. From germline, CDR1 is DFQATT and CDR2 SNEGSKA (reference sequence). This CDR3 is built from 12 residues.

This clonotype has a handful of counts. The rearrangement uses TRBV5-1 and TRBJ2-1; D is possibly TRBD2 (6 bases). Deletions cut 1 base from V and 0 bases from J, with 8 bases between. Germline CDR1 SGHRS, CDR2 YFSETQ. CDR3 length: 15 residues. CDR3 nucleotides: TGCGCCAGCAGCTTGCGCGGGGACTCCTACAATGAGCAGTTCTTC. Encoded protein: CASSLRGDSYNEQFF.

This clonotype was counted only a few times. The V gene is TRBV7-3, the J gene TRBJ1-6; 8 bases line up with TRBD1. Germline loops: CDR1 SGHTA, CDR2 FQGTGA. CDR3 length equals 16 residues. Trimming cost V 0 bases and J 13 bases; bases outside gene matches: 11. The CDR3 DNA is TGTGCCAGCAGCTTAACGGGAGACAGGGGCCAGGGGCCCCTCCACTTT. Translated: CASSLTGDRGQGPLHF.

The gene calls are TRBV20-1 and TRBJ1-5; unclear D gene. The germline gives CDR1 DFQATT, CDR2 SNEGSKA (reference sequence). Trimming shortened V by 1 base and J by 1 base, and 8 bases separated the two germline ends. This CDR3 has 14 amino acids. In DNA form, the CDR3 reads TGCAGTGCTAGAGCTCCCACCAGCAATCAGCCCCAGCATTTT. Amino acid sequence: CSARAPTSNQPQHF.